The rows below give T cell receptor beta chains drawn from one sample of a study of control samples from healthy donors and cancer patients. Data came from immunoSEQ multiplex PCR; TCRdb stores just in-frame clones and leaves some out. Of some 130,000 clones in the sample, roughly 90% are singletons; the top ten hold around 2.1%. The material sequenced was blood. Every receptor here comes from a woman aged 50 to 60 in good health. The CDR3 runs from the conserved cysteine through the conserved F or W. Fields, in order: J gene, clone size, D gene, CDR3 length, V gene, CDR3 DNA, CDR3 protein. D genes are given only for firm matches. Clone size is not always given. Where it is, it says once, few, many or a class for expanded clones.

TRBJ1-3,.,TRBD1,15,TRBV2,TGTGCCAGCAGTGAATTGGCAGGGGGAGGAAACACCATATATTTT,CASSELAGGGNTIYF
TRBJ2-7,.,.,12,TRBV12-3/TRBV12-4,TGTGCCAGCAGTTTAGCTGGGGGAACGGAGTACTTC,CASSLAGGTEYF
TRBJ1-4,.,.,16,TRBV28,TGTGCCAGCAGTTCAGTTTTTGGTCGCCTGGGGGAAAAACTGTTTTTT,CASSSVFGRLGEKLFF
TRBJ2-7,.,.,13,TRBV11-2,TGTGCCAGCAGCTTAGATGGAGGTTACGAGCAGTACTTC,CASSLDGGYEQYF
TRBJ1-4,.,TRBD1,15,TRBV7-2,TGTGCCAGCAGCTCTGCCGGGACAGACAGGGAAAAACTGTTTTTT,CASSSAGTDREKLFF
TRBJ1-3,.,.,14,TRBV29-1,TGCAGCGTTGAGGCAGGAGTAACTGGAAACACCATATATTTT,CSVEAGVTGNTIYF
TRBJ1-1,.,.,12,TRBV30,TGTGCCTGGAGAAGTTCCGGGACTGAAGCTTTCTTT,CAWRSSGTEAFF
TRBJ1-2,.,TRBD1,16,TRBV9,TGTGCCAGCAGCCCTAGCTTGTTCGACAGGGCGGGTGGCTACACCTTC,CASSPSLFDRAGGYTF
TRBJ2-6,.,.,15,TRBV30,TGTGCCTGGAGTGTAGGGCAGGGGTCGGCCAACGTCCTGACTTTC,CAWSVGQGSANVLTF
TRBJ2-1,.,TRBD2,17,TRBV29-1,TGCAGCGTTGGCCCCCCGCCCGGGACTAGCGGGAGGCATGAGCAGTTCTTC,CSVGPPPGTSGRHEQFF
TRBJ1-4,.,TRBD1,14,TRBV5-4,TGTGCCAGCAGCCAGGACAGGGGTAATGAAAAACTGTTTTTT,CASSQDRGNEKLFF
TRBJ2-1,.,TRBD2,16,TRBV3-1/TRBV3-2,TGTGCCAGCAGCCATCGAACTAGCGGGAGTCTCAATGAGCAGTTCTTC,CASSHRTSGSLNEQFF
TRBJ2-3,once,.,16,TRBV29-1,TGTAGCGTTGAGGGAGGACCACTCTCTAGCACAGATACGCAGTATTTT,CSVEGGPLSSTDTQYF
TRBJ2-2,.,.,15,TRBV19,TGTGCCAGTAGTATTACAGGGATAAACACCGGGGAGCTGTTTTTT,CASSITGINTGELFF
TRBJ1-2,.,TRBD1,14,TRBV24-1,TGTGCCACCAGTGACTCCAACAACAGGGGTGGCTACACCTTC,CATSDSNNRGGYTF
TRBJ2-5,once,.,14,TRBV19,TGTGCCAGTAGTAGAACCACAGTACAAGAGACCCAGTACTTC,CASSRTTVQETQYF
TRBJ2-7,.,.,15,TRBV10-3,TGTGCCATCAGTGAGATGGGACTCAAGGTCAACGAGCAGTACTTC,CAISEMGLKVNEQYF
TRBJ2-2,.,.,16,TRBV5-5,TGTGCCAGCACTATACGACCGGGACCACTTACCGGGGAGCTGTTTTTT,CASTIRPGPLTGELFF
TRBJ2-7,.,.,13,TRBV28,TGTGCCAGCAATAATCGGTGGGCGGGCGAGCAGTACTTC,CASNNRWAGEQYF
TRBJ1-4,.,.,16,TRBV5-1,TGCGCCAGCAGCTTGGGTGGGGTACCAACTAATGAAAAACTGTTTTTT,CASSLGGVPTNEKLFF
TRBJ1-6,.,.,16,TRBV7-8,TGTGCCAGCAGCAAAACTTGGAGCTCCTATAATTCACCCCTCCACTTT,CASSKTWSSYNSPLHF
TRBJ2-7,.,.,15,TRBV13,TGTGCCAGCAGCTTAGTGGACGGGCCCTCCTACGAGCAGTACTTC,CASSLVDGPSYEQYF
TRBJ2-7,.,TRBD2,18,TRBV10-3,TGTGCCATCAGTGAGAAAATCCTGACTAGCGGGATAGGAAACGAGCAGTACTTC,CAISEKILTSGIGNEQYF
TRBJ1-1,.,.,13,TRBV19,TGTGCCAGTAGCAGGTTCCTGGGGGCTGAAGCTTTCTTT,CASSRFLGAEAFF
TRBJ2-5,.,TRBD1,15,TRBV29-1,TGCAGCGTTCACCTTATGCGGGACAGGCAAGAGACCCAGTACTTC,CSVHLMRDRQETQYF
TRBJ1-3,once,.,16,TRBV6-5,TGTGCCAGCAGTTACTCGGGCCTTCAGCCTGGAAACACCATATATTTT,CASSYSGLQPGNTIYF
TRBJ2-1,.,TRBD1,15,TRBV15,TGTGCCACCGAATACATGGACAGGGGCCGGAATGAGCAGTTCTTC,CATEYMDRGRNEQFF
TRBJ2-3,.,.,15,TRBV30,TGTGCCTGGAGCCCGGGGCTAGCGTCAACAGATACGCAGTATTTT,CAWSPGLASTDTQYF
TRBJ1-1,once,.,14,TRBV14,TGTGCCAGCAGCCCCTTCGGCGGGAGGGGCGAAGCTTTCTTT,CASSPFGGRGEAFF